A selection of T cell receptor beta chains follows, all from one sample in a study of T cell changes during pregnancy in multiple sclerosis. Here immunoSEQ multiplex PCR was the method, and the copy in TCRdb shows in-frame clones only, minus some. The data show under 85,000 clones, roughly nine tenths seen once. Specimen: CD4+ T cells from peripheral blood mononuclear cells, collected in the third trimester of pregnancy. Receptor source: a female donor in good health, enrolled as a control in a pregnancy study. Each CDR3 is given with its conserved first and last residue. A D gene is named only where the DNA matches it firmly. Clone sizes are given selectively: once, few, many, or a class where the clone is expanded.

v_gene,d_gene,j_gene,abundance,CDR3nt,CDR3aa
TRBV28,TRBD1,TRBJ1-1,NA,TGTGCCAGCCTACAAGCCGTGACAGGGAGAGGGGGGGAAGCTTTCTTT,CASLQAVTGRGGEAFF
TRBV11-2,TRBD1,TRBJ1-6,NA,TGTGCCAGCAGCGCAAATCGAAACAGGGGTTCACCCCTCCACTTT,CASSANRNRGSPLHF
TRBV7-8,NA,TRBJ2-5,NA,TGTGCCAGCAGCTTAATTAGGCTGGCGGGGACCCAGTACTTC,CASSLIRLAGTQYF
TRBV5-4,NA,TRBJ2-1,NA,TGTGCCAGCAGCCCAGATTACGGGACAACCTACAATGAGCAGTTCTTC,CASSPDYGTTYNEQFF
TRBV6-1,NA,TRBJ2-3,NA,TGTGCCAGCAGTGTTGACAGAGCGGATACGCAGTATTTT,CASSVDRADTQYF
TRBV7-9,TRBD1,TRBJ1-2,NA,TGTGCCAGCAGCCTAGGGACAGTGACTAACTATGGCTACACCTTC,CASSLGTVTNYGYTF
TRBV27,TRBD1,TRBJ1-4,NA,TGTGCCAGCAGTTTTGTGGACAGGGGAGGGGAGGGAGGAAAACTGTTTTTT,CASSFVDRGGEGGKLFF
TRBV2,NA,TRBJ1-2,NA,TGTGCCAGCGGGCCCAGGGTCGCTACTAACTATGGCTACACCTTC,CASGPRVATNYGYTF
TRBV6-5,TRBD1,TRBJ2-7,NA,TGTGCCAGCAGTTACTCATTGGGACAGGGGACCCACGAGCAGTACTTC,CASSYSLGQGTHEQYF
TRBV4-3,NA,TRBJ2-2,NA,TGCGCCAGCAGCCAAGTAAACAGCGGGGAGCTGTTTTTT,CASSQVNSGELFF
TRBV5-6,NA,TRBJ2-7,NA,TGTGCCAGCAACCAATACCGGGGGTCCTACGAGCAGTACTTC,CASNQYRGSYEQYF
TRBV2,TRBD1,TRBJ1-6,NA,TGTGCCAGCAGTGAGACAGGGCGGGGTTCACCCCTCCACTTT,CASSETGRGSPLHF
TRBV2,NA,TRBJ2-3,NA,TGTGCCAGCGCGATCACAGATACGCAGTATTTT,CASAITDTQYF
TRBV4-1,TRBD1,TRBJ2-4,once,TGCGCCAGCAGCCCACGGACAGGATTAGCCAAAAACATTCAGTACTTC,CASSPRTGLAKNIQYF
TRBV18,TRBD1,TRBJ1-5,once,TGTGCCAGCTCCCTAGGGGACAGCGATCAGCCCCAGCATTTT,CASSLGDSDQPQHF